Presented here are 26 T cell receptor beta chains from one specimen sequenced in a study of patients and donors after allogeneic stem cell transplantation. TCRdb re-analysed the RT-PCR reads in MiXCR, keeping a single row per CDR3 protein. The data hold about 200,000 distinct CDR3 sequences, with roughly 38% observed a single time. Sequencing was carried out using blood, either unsorted or a sorted T cell fraction (not recorded which). Receptors were obtained from a human donor who was either an allogeneic HSCT recipient or a stem cell or donor lymphocyte infusion donor (not recorded which). It is not recorded whose cells these are; they may come from a transplant donor.

V usage is TRBV5-6 and J usage is TRBJ2-2; D possibly corresponds to TRBD2 (6 bases). With 4 bases removed from V and 6 bases from J, the gap between germline ends came to 13 bases. The CDR3 has 14 amino acids. Germline loops: CDR1 SGHDT, CDR2 YYEEEE. The CDR3: CASSQKPGAGELFF. The DNA of the CDR3 is TGTGCCAGCAGCCAAAAGCCGGGGGCCGGGGAGCTGTTTTTT.

The chain has TRBV5-1 and TRBJ2-3; no reliable D call. Per the germline V gene, CDR1 is SGHRS and CDR2 is YFSETQ. The CDR3 totals 15 residues. The germline V and J ends were trimmed by 0 bases and 2 bases, with 10 bases remaining between them. This CDR3 is CASSLGVGFTDTQYF. As DNA, the CDR3 is TGCGCCAGCAGCTTGGGCGTCGGATTCACAGATACGCAGTATTTT.

This clonotype turned up a few times. The chain is built from TRBV13 and TRBJ1-1; D might be TRBD1 (6 bases). Germline V lookup: CDR1 PRHDT, CDR2 FYEKMQ (reference sequence). The CDR3 sequence is 14 residues long. With 5 bases removed from V and 3 bases from J, the gap between germline ends came to 13 bases. In DNA form, the CDR3 reads TGTGCCAGCAGCCCCGGAGGGGGTGACACTGAAGCTTTCTTT. Protein product: CASSPGGGDTEAFF.

This chain links TRBV20-1 with TRBJ1-4; a possible D gene is TRBD1 (6 bases). The length of the CDR3 is 13 residues. Germline CDR1 is DFQATT and CDR2 is SNEGSKA (reference sequence). Trimming pared 5 bases from V and 3 bases from J, leaving 10 bases between. Written as DNA, the CDR3 is TGCAGTGCTCGCACAGGGTCTAATGAAAAACTGTTTTTT. It specifies CSARTGSNEKLFF.

This chain joins TRBV5-1 and TRBJ2-3; tentatively, D is TRBD2 (6 bases). This CDR3 has 14 residues. Per the germline V gene, CDR1 is SGHRS and CDR2 is YFSETQ. The V gene lost 7 bases and the J gene lost 2 bases, with 14 bases spanning the gap. The CDR3 spells CASSPGVYTDTQYF. The DNA for the CDR3 is TGCGCCAGCTCTCCGGGGGTTTACACAGATACGCAGTATTTT.

This chain links TRBV5-1 with TRBJ2-5, with 8 nucleotides matching TRBD1. V was pared by 4 bases and J by 4 bases, with 6 bases of the junction left unmatched. The CDR3 is 14 amino acids. Germline values: CDR1 SGHRS, CDR2 YFSETQ. The CDR3: CASSTGQGRETQYF. The CDR3 nucleotides read TGCGCCAGCAGCACCGGACAGGGACGAGAGACCCAGTACTTC.

The chain couples TRBV21-1 to TRBJ1-1; no DNA check was done on the table's D call, TRBD1. TRBV21-1 constitutes a pseudogene. This CDR3 region has 12 residues. The CDR3 is CANRGENTEAFF. Written as DNA, the CDR3 is TGTGCCAACAGGGGGGAGAACACTGAAGCTTTCTTT.

The genes are TRBV15 and TRBJ1-5; no definite D call. Trimming cost V 0 bases and J 8 bases, with 5 bases left between them. The CDR3 has 12 residues. Germline CDR1 LNHNV, CDR2 YYDKDF (reference sequence). The CDR3 coding sequence is TGTGCCACCAGCAGAGATCGGGAGCCCCAGCATTTT. Translating it yields CATSRDREPQHF.

J is TRBJ2-5 and V is TRBV30, with unresolved D. Germline loops: CDR1 GTSNPN, CDR2 SVGIG (reference sequence). The CDR3 runs to 13 residues. Trimming removed 2 bases at V and 4 bases at J, with 11 bases between. This chain's CDR3 is CAWSTTTGETQYF. CDR3 bases: TGTGCCTGGAGTACAACGACGGGAGAGACCCAGTACTTC.

The rearrangement links TRBV9 to TRBJ1-1; 9 nucleotides match TRBD1. V dropped 0 bases and J dropped 4; count of bases not matched to a gene: 4. This CDR3 has 15 residues. The germline gives CDR1 SGDLS, CDR2 YYNGEE. The CDR3 region is CASSVDRGPSTEAFF. The CDR3 DNA sequence: TGTGCCAGCAGCGTAGACAGGGGGCCAAGCACTGAAGCTTTCTTT.

The chain carries TRBV7-9 and TRBJ2-5; D remains ambiguous. Germline V CDR1 and CDR2: SEHNR, FQNEAQ (reference sequence). Trimming cost V 5 bases and J 5 bases, with 18 bases left between them. The CDR3 is 15 amino acids. CDR3 nucleotide sequence: TGTGCCAGCAGCGGACCCGAATCCCTCGGGGAGACCCAGTACTTC. Translated: CASSGPESLGETQYF.

The chain links TRBV5-1 to TRBJ1-2; D is uncertain. Germline lookup yields CDR1 SGHRS and CDR2 YFSETQ. V lost 3 bases and J lost 4, with 13 bases in between. The CDR3 contains 14 residues. The CDR3 protein is CASSYDTAAYGYTF. The CDR3 region has the DNA TGCGCCAGCAGCTACGACACCGCCGCCTATGGCTACACCTTC.

This clonotype was seen only once. The chain combines TRBV5-1 with TRBJ2-1; D tentatively fits TRBD1 or TRBD2 (5 bases each). The CDR3 runs to 14 residues. V lost 2 bases to trimming and J lost 7 bases, with 13 bases between them. From germline, CDR1 is SGHRS and CDR2 YFSETQ. The chain's CDR3 is CASSLERGRNEQFF. In DNA form, the CDR3 reads TGCGCCAGCAGCTTAGAAAGGGGACGGAATGAGCAGTTCTTC.

This chain links TRBV4-3 with TRBJ1-1; D is ambiguous. The CDR3 is 14 residues long. The germline gives CDR1 LGHNA, CDR2 YSLEER. With 4 bases removed from V and 0 bases from J, the gap between germline ends came to 9 bases. CDR3: CASSPDLLNTEAFF. The CDR3 DNA reads as TGCGCCAGCAGCCCCGATCTTTTGAACACTGAAGCTTTCTTT.

The chain has TRBV7-9 and TRBJ1-1, with 7 bases fitting TRBD1. J gave up 6 bases and V 1 base, and 2 bases lay outside the gene matches. The CDR3 spans 13 residues. Germline values: CDR1 SEHNR, CDR2 FQNEAQ (reference sequence). CDR3 DNA: TGTGCCAGCAGCTTAGGAGGGGGCCCTGAAGCTTTCTTT. This sequence encodes CASSLGGGPEAFF.

The J gene is TRBJ1-4, the V gene TRBV14, with D perhaps matching TRBD1 (6 bases). CDR1 and CDR2 from the germline V gene are SGHDN and FVKESK. The ends were cut back, 1 base at V and 6 bases at J, with 15 bases in the middle. This CDR3 is 16 amino acids long. The CDR3 DNA sequence: TGTGCCAGCAGCCAAGGCTTTGGACAGATCCATGAAAAACTGTTTTTT. Its translation is CASSQGFGQIHEKLFF.

This sequence joins TRBV29-1 and TRBJ1-2; D is uncertain. CDR1 and CDR2 (germline): SQVTM, ANQGSEA. V lost 0 bases and J 4 bases, leaving 12 bases between the germline ends. This CDR3 has 14 amino acids. CDR3 residues: CSVEDRLGSYGYTF. In DNA form, the CDR3 reads TGCAGCGTTGAAGATAGATTAGGATCCTATGGCTACACCTTC.

The genes are TRBV12-3 or TRBV12-4 and TRBJ1-1; D might be TRBD1 (6 bases). The CDR3 totals 12 residues. V gave up 4 bases and J gave up 10 bases, with 13 bases separating them. CDR3 sequence reads: CASSYRVSRAFF. The DNA of the CDR3 is TGTGCCAGCAGTTACAGGGTTTCGCGAGCTTTCTTT.

This chain uses TRBV19 with TRBJ1-1; D remains unclear. V was shortened by 7 bases and J by 1 base, with 13 bases between the two germline ends. The germline gives CDR1 LNHDA, CDR2 SQIVND (reference sequence). The CDR3 is 14 residues long. CDR3 loop: CASKVGYGNTEAFF. CDR3 coding DNA: TGTGCCAGTAAAGTAGGGTACGGGAACACTGAAGCTTTCTTT.

The rearrangement joins TRBV6-6 to TRBJ2-2, with 8 bases that match TRBD1. Trimming removed 6 bases from V and 4 bases from J; junction bases left unmatched: 4. The germline gives CDR1 MNHNY, CDR2 SVGAGI (reference sequence). The CDR3 consists of 14 residues. The CDR3 nucleotides read TGTGCCAGCAGGCAGGGGGCCGGCACCGGGGAGCTGTTTTTT. It translates to CASRQGAGTGELFF.

The gene calls are TRBV20-1 and TRBJ1-6; 9 bases line up with TRBD1. Germline V gene lookup returns CDR1 DFQATT and CDR2 SNEGSKA (reference sequence). Trimming took 3 bases from V and 7 from J; bases not matched to a gene: 4. This CDR3 has 14 amino acids. The CDR3 loop is CSASSGQGNSPLHF. CDR3 coding DNA: TGCAGTGCTAGCAGCGGACAGGGGAATTCACCCCTCCACTTT.

The chain couples TRBV28 to TRBJ1-1; D not certain. Germline CDR1 is MDHEN and CDR2 is SYDVKM. Trimming shortened V by 3 bases and J by 1 base, and 9 bases separated the two germline ends. The CDR3 length is 14 residues. The CDR3 bases are TGTGCCAGCAGTTTGTCAGCCCAGAACACTGAAGCTTTCTTT. Its translation is CASSLSAQNTEAFF.

A single count supports this clonotype. This chain joins TRBV2 and TRBJ1-2; possible D gene TRBD1, 5 bases. Germline CDR1 reads SNHLY; CDR2 reads FYNNEI. The V gene lost 7 bases and the J gene lost 2 bases, with 23 bases spanning the gap. The CDR3 contains 17 residues. CDR3 DNA sequence: TGTGCCAGCATCCGAACCACGTGGCAGGGATTAAACTATGGCTACACCTTC. It specifies CASIRTTWQGLNYGYTF. Full variable domain (outside the CDR3, taken from reference TRBV2 and TRBJ1-2): EPEVTQTPSHQVTQMGQEVILRCVPISNHLYFYWYRQILGQKVEFLVSFYNNEISEKSEIFDDQFSVERPDGSNFTLKIRSTKLEDSAMYFCASIRTTWQGLNYGYTFGSGTRLTVV.

This clonotype was detected only a few times. CDR3 residues: CASSPLTGFGETQYF. CDR3 bases: TGCGCCAGCAGCCCGTTGACAGGGTTCGGGGAGACCCAGTACTTC. The rearrangement links TRBV5-1 to TRBJ2-5; 7 nucleotides agree with TRBD1. Trimming took 4 bases from V and 5 from J; bases not matched to a gene: 11. This CDR3 region has 15 residues. Germline CDR1 reads SGHRS; CDR2 reads YFSETQ. Together with reference TRBV5-1 and TRBJ2-5, the CDR3 gives the full variable domain: KAGVTQTPRYLIKTRGQQVTLSCSPISGHRSVSWYQQTPGQGLQFLFEYFSETQRNKGNFPGRFSGRQFSNSRSEMNVSTLELGDSALYLCASSPLTGFGETQYFGPGTRLLVL.

The V gene is TRBV6-6, the J gene TRBJ1-1, with 8 bases lining up with TRBD1. The germline V gene encodes CDR1 MNHNY and CDR2 SVGAGI (reference sequence). Trimming cost V 5 bases and J 6 bases; bases outside gene matches: 11. This CDR3 has 15 amino acids. The CDR3 spells CASSPRTGSWPEAFF. For the CDR3, the DNA is TGTGCCAGCAGTCCCCGGACAGGGAGTTGGCCTGAAGCTTTCTTT.

This clonotype came up a few times. V gene TRBV10-3 combines with J gene TRBJ1-2; D may be TRBD1 (5 bases). Deletions cut 3 bases from V and 6 bases from J, with 8 bases between. The CDR3 consists of 12 residues. Germline lookup yields CDR1 ENHRY and CDR2 SYGVKD. In nucleotides, the CDR3 is TGTGCCATCAGTGATCGAGGGGATGGCTACACCTTC. Its translation: CAISDRGDGYTF.